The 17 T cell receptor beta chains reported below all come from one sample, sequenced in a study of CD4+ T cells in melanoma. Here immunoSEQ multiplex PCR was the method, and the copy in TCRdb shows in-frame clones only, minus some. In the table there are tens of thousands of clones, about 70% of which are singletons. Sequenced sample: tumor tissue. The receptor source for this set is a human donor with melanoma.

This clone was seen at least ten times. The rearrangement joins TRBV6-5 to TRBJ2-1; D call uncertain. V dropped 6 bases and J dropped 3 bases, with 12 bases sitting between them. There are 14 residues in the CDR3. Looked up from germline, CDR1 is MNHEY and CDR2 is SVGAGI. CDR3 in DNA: TGTGCCAGCAGGGATATGGGTAGCTACAATGAGCAGTTCTTC. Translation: CASRDMGSYNEQFF.

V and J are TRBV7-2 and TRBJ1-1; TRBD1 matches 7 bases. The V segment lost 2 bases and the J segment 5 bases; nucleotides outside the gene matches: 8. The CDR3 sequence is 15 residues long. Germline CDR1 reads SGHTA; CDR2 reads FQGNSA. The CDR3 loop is CASSLSPGGTTEAFF. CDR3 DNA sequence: TGTGCCAGCAGCTTATCCCCAGGGGGTACGACTGAAGCTTTCTTT.

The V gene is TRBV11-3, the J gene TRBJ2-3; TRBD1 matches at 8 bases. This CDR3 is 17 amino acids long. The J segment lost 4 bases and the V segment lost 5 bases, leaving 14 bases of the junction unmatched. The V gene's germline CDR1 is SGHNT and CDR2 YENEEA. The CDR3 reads CASSPVVDRVRADTQYF. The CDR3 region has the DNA TGTGCCAGCAGCCCGGTCGTGGACAGGGTACGGGCAGATACGCAGTATTTT.

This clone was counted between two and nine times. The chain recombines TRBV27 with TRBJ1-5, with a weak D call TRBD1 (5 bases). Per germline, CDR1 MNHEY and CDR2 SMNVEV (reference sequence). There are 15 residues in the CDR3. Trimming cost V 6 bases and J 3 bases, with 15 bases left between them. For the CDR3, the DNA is TGTGCCAGCAGCCTGGAGAGGGGATACAATCAGCCCCAGCATTTT. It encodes CASSLERGYNQPQHF.

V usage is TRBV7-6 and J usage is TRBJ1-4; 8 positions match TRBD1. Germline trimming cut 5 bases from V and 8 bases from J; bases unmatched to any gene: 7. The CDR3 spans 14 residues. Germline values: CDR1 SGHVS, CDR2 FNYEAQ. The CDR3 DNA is TGTGCCAGCAGCCCAACAGGGGGGTGGGAAAAACTGTTTTTT. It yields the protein CASSPTGGWEKLFF.

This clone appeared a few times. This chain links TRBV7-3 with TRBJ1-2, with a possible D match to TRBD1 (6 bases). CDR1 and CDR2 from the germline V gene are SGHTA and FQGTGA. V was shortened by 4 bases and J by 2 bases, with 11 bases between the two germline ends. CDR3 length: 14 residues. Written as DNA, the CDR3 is TGTGCCAGCAGCTCGGGACACGGGAACTATGGCTACACCTTC. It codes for CASSSGHGNYGYTF.

CDR3 DNA: TGTGCCAGCAGCCAAGAAACGCCCGGGACACCCCTGGGCGCTGAAGCTTTCTTT. It specifies CASSQETPGTPLGAEAFF. The chain carries TRBV4-2 and TRBJ1-1; the D gene is possibly TRBD1 (6 bases). Germline-derived CDR1 and CDR2 are LGHNA and YNFKEQ. V shed 0 bases and J shed 6 bases, with 23 bases lying between them. The length of the CDR3 is 18 residues.

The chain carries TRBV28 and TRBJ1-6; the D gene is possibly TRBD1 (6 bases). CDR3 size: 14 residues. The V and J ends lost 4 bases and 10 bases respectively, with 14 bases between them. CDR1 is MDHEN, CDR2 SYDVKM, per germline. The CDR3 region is CASSSGEGWSPLHF. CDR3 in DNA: TGTGCCAGCAGTTCAGGGGAGGGATGGTCACCCCTCCACTTT.

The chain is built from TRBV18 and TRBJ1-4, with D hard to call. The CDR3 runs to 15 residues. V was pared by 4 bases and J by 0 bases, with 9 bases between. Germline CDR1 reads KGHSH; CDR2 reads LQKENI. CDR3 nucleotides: TGTGCCAGCTCACTTCAGCGAACAACTAATGAAAAACTGTTTTTT. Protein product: CASSLQRTTNEKLFF.

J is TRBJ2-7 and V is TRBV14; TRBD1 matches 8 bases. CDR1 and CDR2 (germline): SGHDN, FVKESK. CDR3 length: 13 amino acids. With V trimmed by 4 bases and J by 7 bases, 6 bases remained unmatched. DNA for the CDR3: TGTGCCAGCAGCCGGTCGACAGGGGCTGAGCAGTACTTC. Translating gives CASSRSTGAEQYF.

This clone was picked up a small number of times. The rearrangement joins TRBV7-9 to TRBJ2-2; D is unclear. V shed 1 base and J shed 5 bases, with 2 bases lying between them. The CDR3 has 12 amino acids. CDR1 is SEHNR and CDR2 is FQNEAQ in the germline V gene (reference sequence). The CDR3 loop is CASSLETGELFF. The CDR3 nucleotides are TGTGCCAGCAGCTTAGAGACCGGGGAGCTGTTTTTT. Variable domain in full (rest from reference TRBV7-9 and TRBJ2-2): DTGVSQNPRHKITKRGQNVTFRCDPISEHNRLYWYRQTLGQGPEFLTYFQNEAQLEKSRLLSDRFSAERPKGSFSTLEIQRTEQGDSAMYLCASSLETGELFFGEGSRLTVL.

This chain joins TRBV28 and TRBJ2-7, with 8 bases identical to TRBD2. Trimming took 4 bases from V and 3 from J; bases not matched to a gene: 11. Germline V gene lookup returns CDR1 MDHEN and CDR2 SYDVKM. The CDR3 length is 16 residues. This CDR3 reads CASSYPREGNLYEQYF. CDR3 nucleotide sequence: TGTGCCAGCAGTTACCCTCGGGAGGGGAACCTCTACGAGCAGTACTTC.

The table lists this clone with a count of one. CDR3 residues: CASSSHGQGPNYGYTF. CDR3 nucleotides: TGTGCCAGCAGCTCACACGGACAGGGACCTAACTATGGCTACACCTTC. V and J are TRBV7-9 and TRBJ1-2; 8 positions agree with TRBD1. Germline values: CDR1 SEHNR, CDR2 FQNEAQ (reference sequence). The CDR3 length is 16 residues. Trimming took 4 bases from V and 0 from J; bases not matched to a gene: 7.

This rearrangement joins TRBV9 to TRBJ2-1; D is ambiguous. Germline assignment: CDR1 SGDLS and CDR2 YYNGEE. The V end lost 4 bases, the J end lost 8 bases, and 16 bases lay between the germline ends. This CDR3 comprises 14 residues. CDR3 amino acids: CASSTPRGWDEQFF. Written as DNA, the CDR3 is TGTGCCAGCAGCACCCCCCGTGGTTGGGATGAGCAGTTCTTC.

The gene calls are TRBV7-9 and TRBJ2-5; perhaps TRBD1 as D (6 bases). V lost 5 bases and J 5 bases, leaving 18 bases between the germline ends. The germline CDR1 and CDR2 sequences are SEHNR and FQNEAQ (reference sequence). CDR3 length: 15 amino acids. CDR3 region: CASSPTDRTEETQYF. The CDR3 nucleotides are TGTGCCAGCAGCCCAACCGACAGGACCGAGGAGACCCAGTACTTC.

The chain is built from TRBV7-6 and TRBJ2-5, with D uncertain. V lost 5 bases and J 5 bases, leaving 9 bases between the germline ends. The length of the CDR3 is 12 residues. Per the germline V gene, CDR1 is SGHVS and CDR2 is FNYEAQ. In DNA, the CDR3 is TGTGCCAGCAGCCCAAGATGGGAGACCCAGTACTTC. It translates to CASSPRWETQYF.

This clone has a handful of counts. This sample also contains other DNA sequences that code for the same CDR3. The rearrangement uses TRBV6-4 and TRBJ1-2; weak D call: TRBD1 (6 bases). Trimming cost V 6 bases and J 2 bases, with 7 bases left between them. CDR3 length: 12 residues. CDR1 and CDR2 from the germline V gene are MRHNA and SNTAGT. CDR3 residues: CASRDRNYGYTF. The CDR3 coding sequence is TGTGCCAGCAGGGACAGAAACTATGGCTACACCTTC.